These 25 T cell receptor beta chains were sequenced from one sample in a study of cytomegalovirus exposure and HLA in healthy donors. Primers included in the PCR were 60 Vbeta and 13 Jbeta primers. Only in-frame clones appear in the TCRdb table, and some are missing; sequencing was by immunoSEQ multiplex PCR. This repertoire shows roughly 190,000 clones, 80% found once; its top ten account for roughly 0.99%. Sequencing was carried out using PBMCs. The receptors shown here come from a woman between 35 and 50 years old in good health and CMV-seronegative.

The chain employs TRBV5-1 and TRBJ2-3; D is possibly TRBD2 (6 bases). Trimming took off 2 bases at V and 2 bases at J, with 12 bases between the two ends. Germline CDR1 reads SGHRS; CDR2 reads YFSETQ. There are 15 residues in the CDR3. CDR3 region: CASSFETRNTDTQYF. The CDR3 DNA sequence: TGCGCCAGCAGCTTTGAGACTAGAAACACAGATACGCAGTATTTT.

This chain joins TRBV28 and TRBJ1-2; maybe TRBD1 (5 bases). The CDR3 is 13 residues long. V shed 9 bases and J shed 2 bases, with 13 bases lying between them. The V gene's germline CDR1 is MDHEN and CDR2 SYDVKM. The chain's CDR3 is CASYPGFNYGYTF. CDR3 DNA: TGTGCCAGTTACCCAGGGTTCAACTATGGCTACACCTTC.

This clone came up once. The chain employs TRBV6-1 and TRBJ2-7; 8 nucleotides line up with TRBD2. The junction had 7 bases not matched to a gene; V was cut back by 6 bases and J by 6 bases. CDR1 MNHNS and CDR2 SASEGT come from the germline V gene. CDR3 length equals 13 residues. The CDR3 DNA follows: TGTGCCAGCAGAGGCGGGGGGCCCCCCGAGCAGTACTTC. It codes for CASRGGGPPEQYF.

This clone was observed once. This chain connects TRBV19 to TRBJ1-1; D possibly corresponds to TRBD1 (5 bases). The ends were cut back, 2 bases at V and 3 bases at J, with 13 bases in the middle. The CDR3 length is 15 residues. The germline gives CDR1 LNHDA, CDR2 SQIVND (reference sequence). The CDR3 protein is CASSINGRGYTEAFF. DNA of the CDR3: TGTGCCAGTAGTATAAATGGGCGGGGGTACACTGAAGCTTTCTTT.

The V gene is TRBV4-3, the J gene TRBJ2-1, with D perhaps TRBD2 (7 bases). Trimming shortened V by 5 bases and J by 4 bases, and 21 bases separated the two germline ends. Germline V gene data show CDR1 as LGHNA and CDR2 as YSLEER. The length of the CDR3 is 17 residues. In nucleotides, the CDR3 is TGCGCCAGCAGCTCCGCGGCGGGGGCCACCGTTTACAATGAGCAGTTCTTC. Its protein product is CASSSAAGATVYNEQFF.

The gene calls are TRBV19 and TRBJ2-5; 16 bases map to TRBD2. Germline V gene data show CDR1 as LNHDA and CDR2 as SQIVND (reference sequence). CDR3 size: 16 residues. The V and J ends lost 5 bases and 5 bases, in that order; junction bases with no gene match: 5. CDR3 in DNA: TGTGCCAGTAGTGGGGGGACTAGCGGGAGGGGGGAGACCCAGTACTTC. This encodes CASSGGTSGRGETQYF.

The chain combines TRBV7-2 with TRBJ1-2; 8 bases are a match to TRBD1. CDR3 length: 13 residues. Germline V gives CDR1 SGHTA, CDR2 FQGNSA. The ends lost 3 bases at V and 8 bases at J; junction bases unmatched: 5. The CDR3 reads CASSFQGAGGYTF. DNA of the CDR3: TGTGCCAGCAGCTTTCAGGGGGCGGGGGGCTACACCTTC.

The CDR3 nucleotides read TGTGCCAGCCCTTTGTACACCGGGGAGCTGTTTTTT. It codes for CASPLYTGELFF. The chain has TRBV7-9 and TRBJ2-2; D is ambiguous. The V gene's germline CDR1 is SEHNR and CDR2 FQNEAQ (reference sequence). V was clipped by 8 bases and J by 3 bases, with 7 bases between them. This CDR3 has 12 amino acids.

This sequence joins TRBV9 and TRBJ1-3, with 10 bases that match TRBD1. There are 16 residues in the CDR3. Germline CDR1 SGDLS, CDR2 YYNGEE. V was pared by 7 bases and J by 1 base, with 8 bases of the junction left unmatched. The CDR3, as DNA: TGTGCCAGCCAGGCGGGGACAGGGGTATCTGGAAACACCATATATTTT. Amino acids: CASQAGTGVSGNTIYF.

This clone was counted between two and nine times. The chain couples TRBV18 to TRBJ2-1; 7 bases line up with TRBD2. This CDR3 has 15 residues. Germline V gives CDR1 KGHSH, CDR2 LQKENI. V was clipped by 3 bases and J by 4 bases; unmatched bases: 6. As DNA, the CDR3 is TGTGCCAGCTCACCTGTGGCGGGAGCTTACAATGAGCAGTTCTTC. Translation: CASSPVAGAYNEQFF.

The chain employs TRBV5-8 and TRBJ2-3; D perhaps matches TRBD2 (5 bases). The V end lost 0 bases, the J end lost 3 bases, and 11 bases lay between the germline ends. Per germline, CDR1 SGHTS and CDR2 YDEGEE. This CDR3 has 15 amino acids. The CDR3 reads CASSLVRGRTDTQYF. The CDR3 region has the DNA TGTGCCAGCAGCTTGGTACGGGGAAGGACAGATACGCAGTATTTT.

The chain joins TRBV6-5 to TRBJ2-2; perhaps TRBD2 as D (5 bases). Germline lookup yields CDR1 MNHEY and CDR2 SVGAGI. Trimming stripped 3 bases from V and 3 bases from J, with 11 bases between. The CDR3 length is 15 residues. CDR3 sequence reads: CASSYWQEDTGELFF. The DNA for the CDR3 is TGTGCCAGCAGTTATTGGCAGGAGGACACCGGGGAGCTGTTTTTT.

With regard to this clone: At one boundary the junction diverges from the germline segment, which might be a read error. CDR3 region: CASNFPGQLF. In DNA, the CDR3 is TGTGCCAGCAATTTTCCGGGACAGCTCTTC. The chain uses TRBV5-8 and TRBJ2-1, with 7 bases aligning to TRBD1. Germline CDR1 SGHTS, CDR2 YDEGEE. The length of the CDR3 is 10 residues.

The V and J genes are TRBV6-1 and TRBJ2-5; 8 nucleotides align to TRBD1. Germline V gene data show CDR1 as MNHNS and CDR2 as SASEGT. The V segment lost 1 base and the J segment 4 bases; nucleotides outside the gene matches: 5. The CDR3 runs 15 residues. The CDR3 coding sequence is TGTGCCAGCAGTGAAGGACAGGGGAAGGCAGAGACCCAGTACTTC. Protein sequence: CASSEGQGKAETQYF.

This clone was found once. The CDR3 DNA follows: TGTGCCAGCAGCGTGGCGTCCGGGACAGGGGAAGTGAGCTATGGCTACACCTTC. It codes for CASSVASGTGEVSYGYTF. This chain links TRBV9 with TRBJ1-2; 10 nucleotides align to TRBD1. CDR3 length equals 18 residues. Germline CDR1 and CDR2: SGDLS and YYNGEE. Germline trimming cut 2 bases from V and 4 bases from J; bases unmatched to any gene: 14.

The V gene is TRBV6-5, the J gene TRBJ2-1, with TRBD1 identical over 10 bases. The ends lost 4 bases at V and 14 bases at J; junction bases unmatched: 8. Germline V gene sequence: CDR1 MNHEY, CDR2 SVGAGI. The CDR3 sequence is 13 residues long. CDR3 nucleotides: TGTGCCAGCAGTTCCGGGGGACAGGGGTGGGAGTTCTTC. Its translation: CASSSGGQGWEFF.

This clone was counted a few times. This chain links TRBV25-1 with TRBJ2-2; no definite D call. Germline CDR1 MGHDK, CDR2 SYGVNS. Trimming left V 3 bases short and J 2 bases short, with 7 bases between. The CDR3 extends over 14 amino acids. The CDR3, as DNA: TGTGCCAGCAGTGACCAGAAAAACACCGGGGAGCTGTTTTTT. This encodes CASSDQKNTGELFF.

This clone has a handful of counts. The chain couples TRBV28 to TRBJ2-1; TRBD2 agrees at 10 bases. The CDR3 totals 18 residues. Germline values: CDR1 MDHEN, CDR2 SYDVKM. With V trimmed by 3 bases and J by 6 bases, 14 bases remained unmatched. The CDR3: CASSLLTALLAGSNEQFF. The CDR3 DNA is TGTGCCAGCAGTTTGTTAACAGCCTTACTAGCGGGAAGCAATGAGCAGTTCTTC.

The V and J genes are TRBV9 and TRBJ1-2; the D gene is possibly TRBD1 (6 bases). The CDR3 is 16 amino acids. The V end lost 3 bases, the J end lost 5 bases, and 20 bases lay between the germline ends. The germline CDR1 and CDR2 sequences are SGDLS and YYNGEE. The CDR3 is CASSATGGSNTYGYTF. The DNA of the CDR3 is TGTGCCAGCAGCGCCACGGGGGGCTCTAATACATATGGCTACACCTTC.

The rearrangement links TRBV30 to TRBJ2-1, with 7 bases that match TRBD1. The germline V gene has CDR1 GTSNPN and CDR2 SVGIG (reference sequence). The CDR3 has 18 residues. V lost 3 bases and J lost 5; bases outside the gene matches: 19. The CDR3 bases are TGTGCCTGGAGATCAACCAACTTCCAGGGGGACACAGACAATGAGCAGTTCTTC. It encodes CAWRSTNFQGDTDNEQFF.

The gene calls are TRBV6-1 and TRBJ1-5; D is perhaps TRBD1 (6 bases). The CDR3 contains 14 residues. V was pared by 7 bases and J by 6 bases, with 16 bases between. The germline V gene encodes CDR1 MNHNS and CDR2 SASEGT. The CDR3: CASTRRDRSQPQHF. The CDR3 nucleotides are TGTGCCAGCACCCGCCGCGACAGGTCTCAGCCCCAGCATTTT.

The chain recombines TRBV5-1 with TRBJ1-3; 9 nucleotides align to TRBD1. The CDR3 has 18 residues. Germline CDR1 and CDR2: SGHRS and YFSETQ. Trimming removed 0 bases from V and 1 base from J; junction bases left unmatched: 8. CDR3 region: CASSLDGQGSGSGNTIYF. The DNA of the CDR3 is TGCGCCAGCAGCTTGGACGGACAGGGGAGCGGGTCTGGAAACACCATATATTTT. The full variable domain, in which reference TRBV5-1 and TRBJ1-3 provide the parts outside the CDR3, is KAGVTQTPRYLIKTRGQQVTLSCSPISGHRSVSWYQQTPGQGLQFLFEYFSETQRNKGNFPGRFSGRQFSNSRSEMNVSTLELGDSALYLCASSLDGQGSGSGNTIYFGEGSWLTVV.

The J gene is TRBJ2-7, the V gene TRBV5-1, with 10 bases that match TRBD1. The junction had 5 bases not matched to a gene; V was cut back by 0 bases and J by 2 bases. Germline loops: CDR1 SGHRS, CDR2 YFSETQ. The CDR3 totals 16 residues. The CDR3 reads CASSLAYGQGAYEQYF. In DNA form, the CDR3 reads TGCGCCAGCAGCTTGGCGTACGGACAGGGGGCCTACGAGCAGTACTTC.

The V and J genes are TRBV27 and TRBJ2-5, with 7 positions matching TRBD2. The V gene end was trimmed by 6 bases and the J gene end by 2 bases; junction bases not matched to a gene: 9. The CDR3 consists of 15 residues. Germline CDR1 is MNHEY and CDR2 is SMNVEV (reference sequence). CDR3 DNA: TGTGCCAGCAGCCTAGTTACTAGCGCGCAAGAGACCCAGTACTTC. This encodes CASSLVTSAQETQYF.

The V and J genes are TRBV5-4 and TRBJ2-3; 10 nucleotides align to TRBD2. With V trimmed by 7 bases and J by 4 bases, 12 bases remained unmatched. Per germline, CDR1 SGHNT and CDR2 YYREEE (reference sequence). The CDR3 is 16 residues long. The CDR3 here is CASHLPSGSLSDTQYF. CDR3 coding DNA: TGTGCCAGCCATCTTCCTAGCGGGAGTTTATCAGATACGCAGTATTTT.